The 22 T cell receptor beta chains below come from one sample, sequenced in a study of monozygotic twins with inflammatory bowel disease. From its re-call of the 5' RACE reads, TCRdb lists each CDR3 protein once, without DNA. Its clone listing holds about 130,000 distinct CDR3 sequences. Sequences were obtained from blood. These receptors originate from a human donor with ulcerative colitis or Crohn's disease, or a healthy co-twin of an affected twin (not recorded which).

This chain links TRBV21-1 with TRBJ2-3; checking the TCRdb D call of TRBD2 is not possible without DNA. TRBV21-1 corresponds to a pseudogene. The CDR3 contains 19 residues. The CDR3 loop is CASSKVSLAGGPGADTQYF.

The chain employs TRBV29-1 and TRBJ1-3; TCRdb designates TRBD1, a call that cannot be tested without DNA. The CDR3 has 14 residues. Germline CDR1 is SQVTM and CDR2 is ANQGSEA. The CDR3 loop reads CSGTGATGGNTIYF.

This chain links TRBV20-1 with TRBJ2-2; absent DNA, TCRdb's TRBD1 call cannot be checked. The CDR3 covers 16 residues. The germline gives CDR1 DFQATT, CDR2 SNEGSKA (reference sequence). The CDR3 region is CSARDHRARGTGELFF.

V usage is TRBV24-1 and J usage is TRBJ1-2; with no DNA, the TCRdb D assignment of TRBD1 cannot be verified. The CDR3 has 13 residues. CDR1 is KGHDR, CDR2 SFDVKD, per germline. The chain's CDR3 is CATGAGDYYGYTF.

This chain uses TRBV7-6 with TRBJ1-5; TCRdb lists TRBD1, though no DNA is available to test this call. The CDR3 spans 15 residues. Per germline, CDR1 SGHVS and CDR2 FNYEAQ. CDR3: CASSVGTDSNQPQHF.

The chain couples TRBV20-1 to TRBJ2-7; TCRdb gives TRBD1 as the D gene, but with no DNA this cannot be confirmed. Looked up from germline, CDR1 is DFQATT and CDR2 is SNEGSKA (reference sequence). The CDR3 runs to 16 residues. The chain's CDR3 is CSARIHSGRQLNEQYF.

The V gene is TRBV7-2, the J gene TRBJ2-5; TCRdb designates TRBD2, a call that cannot be tested without DNA. Germline assignment: CDR1 SGHTA and CDR2 FQGNSA. The CDR3 loop spans 16 amino acids. The CDR3 loop reads CASSPSFFLAGGRQYF.

The J gene is TRBJ2-1, the V gene TRBV9; TCRdb returns TRBD2, unconfirmable since there is no DNA. The CDR3 length is 15 residues. Germline V gene lookup returns CDR1 SGDLS and CDR2 YYNGEE. CDR3 region: CASSVRDFGNNEQFF.

This chain connects TRBV5-1 to TRBJ2-1. Germline CDR1 SGHRS, CDR2 YFSETQ. The CDR3 has 13 amino acids. The CDR3 reads CASSLVAYDEQFF.

The chain combines TRBV18 with TRBJ1-2; TCRdb names TRBD1, which stays unverified in the absence of DNA. The CDR3 has 16 amino acids. Germline V lookup: CDR1 KGHSH, CDR2 LQKENI. CDR3 sequence: CASSPNRQGARYGYTF.

This chain links TRBV4-3 with TRBJ2-7; without DNA, the TCRdb call of TRBD1 cannot be checked. The CDR3 sequence is 14 residues long. Germline V gene lookup returns CDR1 LGHNA and CDR2 YSLEER. The CDR3 sequence is CASSHLQGSYEQYF.

This chain joins TRBV9 and TRBJ2-1; TCRdb names TRBD2, which stays unverified in the absence of DNA. The V gene's germline CDR1 is SGDLS and CDR2 YYNGEE. The CDR3 has 16 amino acids. This CDR3 is CASSVELGLSYNEQFF.

J is TRBJ2-1 and V is TRBV7-6. CDR3 size: 11 residues. CDR1 is SGHVS and CDR2 is FNYEAQ in the germline V gene. This chain's CDR3 is CASSSWNEQFF.

The chain carries TRBV2 and TRBJ2-3; TCRdb names TRBD1, which stays unverified in the absence of DNA. Germline lookup yields CDR1 SNHLY and CDR2 FYNNEI. CDR3 size: 13 residues. The CDR3 reads CASTLGGTDTQYF.

V and J are TRBV6-6 and TRBJ2-2. The CDR3 has 11 residues. Germline-derived CDR1 and CDR2 are MNHNY and SVGAGI (reference sequence). CDR3 residues: CASTTAVVLFF.

The chain employs TRBV7-2 and TRBJ2-3; the TCRdb D gene call, TRBD1, has no DNA to confirm it. The CDR3 spans 12 residues. Germline CDR1 reads SGHTA; CDR2 reads FQGNSA. The CDR3 here is CASRRDGDTQYF.

The chain joins TRBV11-1 to TRBJ2-4; TCRdb lists TRBD1, though no DNA is available to test this call. Germline V CDR1 and CDR2: SGHAT, FQDESV (reference sequence). The CDR3 spans 18 residues. The CDR3 protein is CASSLNPGQGARFNIQYF.

V usage is TRBV12-3 or TRBV12-4 and J usage is TRBJ2-1; no DNA is available, so the TRBD2 call from TCRdb remains unchecked. The CDR3 spans 13 residues. The CDR3 is CASSFLSGTEQFF.

This chain links TRBV20-1 with TRBJ2-3; the TRBD1 assignment by TCRdb is unverifiable without DNA. This CDR3 region has 14 residues. Per germline, CDR1 DFQATT and CDR2 SNEGSKA (reference sequence). This CDR3 reads CSAQRGASTDTQYF.

CDR3 region: CSARSGEGAYEQYF. The chain employs TRBV20-1 and TRBJ2-7; the TCRdb D gene call, TRBD1, has no DNA to confirm it. Per the germline V gene, CDR1 is DFQATT and CDR2 is SNEGSKA (reference sequence). The CDR3 runs to 14 residues.

J is TRBJ1-5 and V is TRBV28; TCRdb's assignment of TRBD1 cannot be checked, as there is no DNA. Germline CDR1 is MDHEN and CDR2 is SYDVKM. CDR3 length equals 15 residues. The CDR3 sequence: CASSFPGVSNQPQHF.

This rearrangement joins TRBV5-1 to TRBJ2-3; TCRdb selects TRBD2, and the lack of DNA leaves this call unchecked. The CDR3 spans 15 residues. Germline V lookup: CDR1 SGHRS, CDR2 YFSETQ. The CDR3 loop is CASSLLAFSTDTQYF.